This T cell receptor beta chain was recorded in a study of blood T cell repertoires in COVID-19. Background on the study: The samples span acute and convalescent COVID-19 from the United States, Italy and Spain.

The table came from immunoSEQ multiplex PCR; TCRdb's copy has only in-frame clones and leaves some out. The sample contains 300,000 to 400,000 clones, around 90% of which appear only once. The germline CDR1 and CDR2 sequences are SGHTA and FQGTGA. CDR3 length: 15 residues. The V and J ends lost 5 bases and 11 bases, in that order; junction bases with no gene match: 8. This TCR came from a human donor in a cohort sampled during active COVID-19. This chain links TRBV7-3 with TRBJ2-1; 14 nucleotides agree with TRBD2. Material for sequencing was peripheral blood. The CDR3 reads CASSPTGLAGVQQFF. In DNA form, the CDR3 reads TGTGCCAGCAGCCCGACGGGACTAGCGGGGGTCCAGCAGTTCTTC.